One and the same sample provided the 22 T cell receptor beta chains below, sequenced in a study of cytomegalovirus exposure and HLA in healthy donors. PCR used 60 Vbeta primers and 13 Jbeta primers. Repertoires were generated with immunoSEQ multiplex PCR, while TCRdb's copy carries only in-frame clones and drops some. The repertoire holds 150,000 to 200,000 clones, with roughly three quarters as singletons. Sequenced input: PBMCs. These receptor sequences come from a woman in her forties or fifties in good health and CMV-seronegative.

This chain links TRBV7-8 with TRBJ2-1; 11 nucleotides agree with TRBD1. CDR1 SGHVS and CDR2 FQNEAQ come from the germline V gene. This CDR3 is 16 amino acids long. With 5 bases clipped from V and 5 bases from J, the junction kept 8 bases outside the gene matches. CDR3 sequence (DNA): TGTGCCAGCAGCAACGTACTGGGACAGGGGGACAATGAGCAGTTCTTC. Amino acids: CASSNVLGQGDNEQFF.

The gene calls are TRBV4-1 and TRBJ2-2; 14 bases are shared with TRBD2. The V segment lost 1 base and the J segment 4 bases; nucleotides outside the gene matches: 5. The CDR3 contains 18 residues. The germline V gene encodes CDR1 MGHRA and CDR2 YSYEKL. In nucleotides, the CDR3 is TGCGCCAGCAGCCAAGGGGGACTAGCGGGGGTTGGCACCGGGGAGCTGTTTTTT. This codes for CASSQGGLAGVGTGELFF.

This rearrangement joins TRBV11-3 to TRBJ2-5; D is ambiguous. The CDR3 has 12 residues. With 5 bases removed from V and 5 bases from J, the gap between germline ends came to 9 bases. CDR1 SGHNT and CDR2 YENEEA come from the germline V gene. CDR3 bases: TGTGCCAGCAGCGGAGCTGCGGAGACCCAGTACTTC. Residues: CASSGAAETQYF.

V gene TRBV28 combines with J gene TRBJ1-1, with TRBD1 identical over 8 bases. Germline V lookup: CDR1 MDHEN, CDR2 SYDVKM. The CDR3 spans 14 residues. V shed 7 bases and J 6 bases; nucleotides not matched to a gene: 10. In DNA form, the CDR3 reads TGTGCCAGCACCCCGGACAGGGAAGTTTCTGAAGCTTTCTTT. Encoded protein: CASTPDREVSEAFF.

The gene calls are TRBV18 and TRBJ1-1; D is unclear. Trimming stripped 2 bases from V and 0 bases from J, with 22 bases between. The CDR3 has 19 amino acids. CDR1 KGHSH and CDR2 LQKENI come from the germline V gene. CDR3 in amino acids: CASSPYQWGPGRLNTEAFF. As DNA, the CDR3 is TGTGCCAGCTCACCATACCAGTGGGGTCCCGGGAGATTGAACACTGAAGCTTTCTTT. Filled out from reference TRBV18 and TRBJ1-1, the complete variable domain reads NAGVMQNPRHLVRRRGQEARLRCSPMKGHSHVYWYRQLPEEGLKFMVYLQKENIIDESGMPKERFSAEFPKEGPSILRIQQVVRGDSAAYFCASSPYQWGPGRLNTEAFFGQGTRLTVV.

This clone came up once. The rearrangement joins TRBV4-3 to TRBJ2-5; D might be TRBD1 (5 bases). The germline V gene has CDR1 LGHNA and CDR2 YSLEER. CDR3 length: 16 residues. V lost 0 bases and J 5 bases, leaving 16 bases between the germline ends. CDR3 sequence (DNA): TGCGCCAGCAGCCAAGATTATCAGGGTGGCAGGGAGACCCAGTACTTC. As protein: CASSQDYQGGRETQYF.

The rearrangement links TRBV6-6 to TRBJ2-1; 8 bases line up with TRBD2. This CDR3 has 16 residues. With 7 bases clipped from V and 4 bases from J, the junction kept 12 bases outside the gene matches. Looked up from germline, CDR1 is MNHNY and CDR2 is SVGAGI (reference sequence). The CDR3, as DNA: TGTGCCAGCACCGACAAGGTTGCTAGCGGGTACAATGAGCAGTTCTTC. Amino acid sequence: CASTDKVASGYNEQFF.

The chain joins TRBV2 to TRBJ2-7; possibly TRBD2 for D (6 bases). There are 14 residues in the CDR3. Trimming stripped 6 bases from V and 3 bases from J, with 15 bases between. The germline gives CDR1 SNHLY, CDR2 FYNNEI. The CDR3 region has the DNA TGTGCCAGCAGCCCCCGGGACTCCTACTACGAGCAGTACTTC. Its protein is CASSPRDSYYEQYF.

CDR3 loop: CASSRSPAPGGSLHF. The CDR3 DNA is TGTGCCAGCAGCCGGAGCCCTGCCCCGGGGGGATCCCTCCACTTT. V and J are TRBV14 and TRBJ1-6, with D tentatively TRBD1 (5 bases). V was clipped by 4 bases and J by 14 bases, with 21 bases between them. The CDR3 spans 15 residues. Germline CDR1 and CDR2: SGHDN and FVKESK.

The rearrangement joins TRBV6-5 to TRBJ1-2; 8 bases map to TRBD1. This CDR3 is 14 amino acids long. V gave up 6 bases and J gave up 6 bases; unmatched junction bases: 9. Germline values: CDR1 MNHEY, CDR2 SVGAGI. The CDR3 DNA is TGTGCCAGCAGGGCTTATACAGGGGGAAATGGCTACACCTTC. As protein: CASRAYTGGNGYTF.

This sequence joins TRBV25-1 and TRBJ2-1; 10 positions agree with TRBD1. CDR1 is MGHDK and CDR2 is SYGVNS in the germline V gene. Losses at the gene ends were 4 bases for V and 8 bases for J; bases not matched to a gene: 11. The CDR3 sequence is 16 residues long. Here the CDR3 reads CASSVTGGSVVHEQFF. The CDR3 DNA is TGTGCCAGCAGTGTGACAGGGGGCTCCGTTGTCCATGAGCAGTTCTTC.

This clone was seen only a few times. J is TRBJ2-1 and V is TRBV6-6; 9 bases fit TRBD2. The V gene end was trimmed by 5 bases and the J gene end by 4 bases; junction bases not matched to a gene: 3. Germline CDR1 MNHNY, CDR2 SVGAGI (reference sequence). The CDR3 is 14 amino acids. The CDR3 region has the DNA TGTGCCAGCAGTGGGACTAGCTGGTACAATGAGCAGTTCTTC. Residues: CASSGTSWYNEQFF.

The chain links TRBV14 to TRBJ1-1; D may be TRBD1 (6 bases). CDR1 is SGHDN and CDR2 is FVKESK in the germline V gene. CDR3 length: 12 amino acids. V lost 3 bases and J lost 11, with 13 bases in between. The CDR3 sequence is CASSQDRLSAFF. In DNA form, the CDR3 reads TGTGCCAGCAGCCAGGACAGACTCTCTGCTTTCTTT. Full variable domain (rest looked up from reference TRBV14 and TRBJ1-1): EAGVTQFPSHSVIEKGQTVTLRCDPISGHDNLYWYRRVMGKEIKFLLHFVKESKQDESGMPNNRFLAERTGGTYSTLKVQPAELEDSGVYFCASSQDRLSAFFGQGTRLTVV.

This clone was seen only a few times. The chain employs TRBV4-3 and TRBJ2-1, with 9 bases that match TRBD2. V dropped 0 bases and J dropped 2; count of bases not matched to a gene: 2. In germline, CDR1 is LGHNA, CDR2 YSLEER. This CDR3 is built from 16 residues. The CDR3 loop is CASSQEQREAYNEQFF. For the CDR3, the DNA is TGCGCCAGCAGCCAAGAGCAGCGGGAGGCCTACAATGAGCAGTTCTTC.

The V and J genes are TRBV6-6 and TRBJ2-2, with a tentative D call TRBD1 (5 bases). Germline V gene data show CDR1 as MNHNY and CDR2 as SVGAGI (reference sequence). Trimming removed 6 bases from V and 0 bases from J, with 5 bases in between. The CDR3 consists of 13 residues. The CDR3 sequence is CASRGPNTGELFF. The CDR3 DNA is TGTGCCAGCAGGGGGCCGAACACCGGGGAGCTGTTTTTT.

The chain carries TRBV19 and TRBJ1-1; D perhaps matches TRBD1 (5 bases). The germline V gene has CDR1 LNHDA and CDR2 SQIVND (reference sequence). The CDR3 totals 16 residues. The V and J ends lost 0 bases and 6 bases respectively, with 17 bases between them. The CDR3 DNA is TGTGCCAGTAGTATAGATGGGGGGTTGAAAAACGCTGAAGCTTTCTTT. Translated: CASSIDGGLKNAEAFF.

This clone was detected only once. The genes are TRBV2 and TRBJ2-2; no firm D call. The CDR3 is made up of 15 amino acids. The germline V gene encodes CDR1 SNHLY and CDR2 FYNNEI. With 10 bases removed from V and 4 bases from J, the gap between germline ends came to 19 bases. The CDR3: CATKGDPAITGELFF. CDR3 nucleotides: TGTGCCACCAAAGGAGATCCGGCGATCACCGGGGAGCTGTTTTTT.

The chain couples TRBV6-5 to TRBJ2-6, with D possibly TRBD1 on 5 matching bases. Looked up from germline, CDR1 is MNHEY and CDR2 is SVGAGI. The CDR3 totals 16 residues. Trimming took off 2 bases at V and 1 base at J, with 9 bases between the two ends. CDR3 bases: TGTGCCAGCAGTTACACCGACAGATCTGGGGCCAACGTCCTGACTTTC. It codes for CASSYTDRSGANVLTF.

The V call is TRBV2, the J call TRBJ2-2; TRBD2 matches at 13 bases. The CDR3 spans 15 residues. The V and J ends lost 4 bases and 7 bases, in that order; junction bases with no gene match: 3. From germline, CDR1 is SNHLY and CDR2 FYNNEI. The CDR3 bases are TGTGCCAGCAGTGGTGGGACTAGCGGGAACGGGGAGCTGTTTTTT. Amino acids: CASSGGTSGNGELFF.

The CDR3 here is CATSRDLWDSGDQPQHF. The DNA for the CDR3 is TGTGCCACCAGCAGAGATCTGTGGGATTCGGGAGATCAGCCCCAGCATTTT. The chain couples TRBV15 to TRBJ1-5; no clear D. CDR3 length equals 17 residues. The germline V and J ends were trimmed by 0 bases and 5 bases, with 17 bases remaining between them. In germline, CDR1 is LNHNV, CDR2 YYDKDF (reference sequence).

This clone has more than one count but fewer than ten. This chain uses TRBV6-1 with TRBJ2-7, with TRBD1 identical over 10 bases. Germline CDR1 is MNHNS and CDR2 is SASEGT. Germline trimming cut 1 base from V and 3 bases from J; bases unmatched to any gene: 15. The CDR3 length is 19 residues. CDR3 residues: CASSEVTTPGQGFYYEQYF. The CDR3 bases are TGTGCCAGCAGTGAAGTGACCACCCCGGGACAGGGGTTTTACTACGAGCAGTACTTC.

This clone has only one observation. CDR3 in amino acids: CASSQIDREDGYTF. CDR3 in DNA: TGTGCCAGCAGCCAAATAGACAGGGAAGATGGCTACACCTTC. The chain recombines TRBV14 with TRBJ1-2; TRBD1 aligns across 7 bases. Germline CDR1 and CDR2: SGHDN and FVKESK. This CDR3 is 14 amino acids long. V shed 2 bases, J shed 6 bases, and the junction held 6 bases outside the gene matches.